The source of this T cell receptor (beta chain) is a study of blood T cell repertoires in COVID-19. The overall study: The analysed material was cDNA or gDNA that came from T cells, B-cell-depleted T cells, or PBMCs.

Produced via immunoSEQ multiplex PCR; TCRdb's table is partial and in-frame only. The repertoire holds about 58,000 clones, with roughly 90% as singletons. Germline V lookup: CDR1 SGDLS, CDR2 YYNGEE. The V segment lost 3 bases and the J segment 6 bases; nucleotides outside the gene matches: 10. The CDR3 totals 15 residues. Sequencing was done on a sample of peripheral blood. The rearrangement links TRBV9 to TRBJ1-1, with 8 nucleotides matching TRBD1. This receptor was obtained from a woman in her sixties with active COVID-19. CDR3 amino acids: CASSASGGTGSEAFF. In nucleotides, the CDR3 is TGTGCCAGCAGCGCCTCCGGAGGGACAGGCTCTGAAGCTTTCTTT.